This TCR beta chain originates from a study of CD8+CD57+ T cells in acquired aplastic anemia. Across the whole study: Sorted CD4+ and CD8+ cells yielded 3 to 3.5 ug of DNA on average. Whole-study results and caveats: Patients versus controls showed no significant CD8+ Simpson's diversity difference.

V was cut by 0 bases and J by 6 bases, with 11 bases left in between. The CDR3 loop spans 14 amino acids. Germline V gene lookup returns CDR1 SGHDN and CDR2 FVKESK. This clonotype was seen a few times. Its antigen is as yet unknown. The template for TCR beta VDJ and CDR3 sequence profiling was genomic DNA. MiXCR, run by TCRdb on the reads, gives a single entry per CDR3 protein. The sample has about 220,000 distinct CDR3 sequences; 34% are singletons. The material sequenced was sorted CD4+, CD8+, or CD8+CD57+ T cells (not recorded which) from PBMCs. V is TRBV14 and J is TRBJ1-1; D is unresolved. The TCR originated in a human donor in good health, serving as a control. Here the CDR3 reads CASSQDFQEPEAFF. CDR3 nucleotide sequence: TGTGCCAGCAGCCAAGATTTTCAGGAACCTGAAGCTTTCTTT.